This TCR beta chain emerged from a study of spatial heterogeneity in lung cancer. Study details: Each distinct TCR and UMI combination averaged more than ten appearances in raw reads.

This clonotype turned up a few times. Sample time point: sample taken at primary tumor resection. Germline-derived CDR1 and CDR2 are DFQATT and SNEGSKA (reference sequence). J was trimmed by 9 bases and V by 4 bases; bases with no gene match: 15. The CDR3 is 14 residues long. In TCRdb, the 5' RACE reads were re-called with MiXCR into one record per CDR3 protein. The sample yields 55,000 to 70,000 distinct CDR3 sequences, around 6% seen once. The chain links TRBV20-1 to TRBJ2-7; 7 bases are a match to TRBD2. Sequenced material: PBMCs, taken at surgery. This sequence was found in a female donor with early-stage non-small cell lung cancer. The CDR3: CSATVQSGTLWQYF. CDR3 coding DNA: TGCAGTGCTACCGTGCAGAGCGGGACCTTATGGCAGTACTTC.